The sample holds many counts of the clone carrying this TCR beta chain. Its specificity is not known. The data are from a study of blood T cells in healthy people across ages. Study results and caveats: Greater diversity and more naive CD4+ cells were seen in long-lived donors than in aged donors.

CDR1 is MNHEY and CDR2 is SVGAGI in the germline V gene. The CDR3 runs to 15 residues. With 7 bases clipped from V and 6 bases from J, the junction kept 12 bases outside the gene matches. Primed by a sample-barcoded 5' primer and a J-beta primer mix, a second PCR proceeded for roughly 6 to 12 cycles. TCRdb re-analysed the 5' RACE reads in MiXCR, keeping a single row per CDR3 protein. The data show around 900,000 distinct CDR3 sequences, with 29% seen just once and 17% held by the top ten. Sequencing used blood. The chain carries TRBV6-5 and TRBJ2-1; 7 nucleotides match TRBD2. The sequence came from a woman of 80 years or more in good health. The CDR3 region is CASTGGGSPSNEQFF. The CDR3 nucleotides read TGTGCCAGCACGGGAGGAGGGTCCCCCAGCAATGAGCAGTTCTTC.